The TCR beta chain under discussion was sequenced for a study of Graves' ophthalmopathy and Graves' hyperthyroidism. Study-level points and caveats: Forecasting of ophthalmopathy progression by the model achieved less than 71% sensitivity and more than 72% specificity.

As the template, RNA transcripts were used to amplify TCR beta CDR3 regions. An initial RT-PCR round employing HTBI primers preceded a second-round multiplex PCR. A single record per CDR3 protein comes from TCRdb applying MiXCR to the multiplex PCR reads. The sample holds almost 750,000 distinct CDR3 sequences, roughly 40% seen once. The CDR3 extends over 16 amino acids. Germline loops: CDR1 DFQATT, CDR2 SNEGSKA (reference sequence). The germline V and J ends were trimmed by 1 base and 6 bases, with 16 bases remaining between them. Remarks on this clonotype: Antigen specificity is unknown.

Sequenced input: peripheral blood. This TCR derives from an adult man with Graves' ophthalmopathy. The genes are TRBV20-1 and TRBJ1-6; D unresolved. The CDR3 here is CSARAPGGILNSPLHF. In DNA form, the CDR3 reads TGCAGTGCTAGAGCCCCGGGAGGGATCCTTAATTCACCCCTCCACTTT.